The 4 T cell receptor beta chains below all came from one sample that was sequenced in a study of cytomegalovirus exposure and HLA in healthy donors. The PCR ran on 60 Vbeta and 13 Jbeta primers. Some clones are missing from TCRdb's copy, which holds only in-frame ones; the method was immunoSEQ multiplex PCR. The specimen's table records some 200,000 clones. Sequencing input: PBMCs. These TCRs come from a man aged 30 to 39 in good health and CMV-seronegative.

The chain carries TRBV7-6 and TRBJ1-4, with 8 bases matching TRBD1. V lost 5 bases, J lost 5 bases, and 7 bases stayed unmatched. The CDR3 covers 15 residues. Germline V gene lookup returns CDR1 SGHVS and CDR2 FNYEAQ. CDR3 protein: CASSLPGQENEKLFF. Written as DNA, the CDR3 is TGTGCCAGCAGCCTACCGGGACAGGAGAATGAAAAACTGTTTTTT. The variable domain in full, completed from reference TRBV7-6 and TRBJ1-4, reads GAGVSQSPRYKVTKRGQDVALRCDPISGHVSLYWYRQALGQGPEFLTYFNYEAQQDKSGLPNDRFSAERPEGSISTLTIQRTEQRDSAMYRCASSLPGQENEKLFFGSGTQLSVL.

This chain uses TRBV27 with TRBJ1-6; the match to TRBD1 covers 10 bases. The CDR3 runs to 15 residues. Germline CDR1 reads MNHEY; CDR2 reads SMNVEV (reference sequence). The V and J ends lost 6 bases and 9 bases, in that order; junction bases with no gene match: 8. CDR3 in amino acids: CASSQTGGFGSPLHF. The CDR3 DNA is TGTGCCAGCAGCCAGACAGGGGGCTTTGGTTCACCCCTCCACTTT.

The genes are TRBV29-1 and TRBJ2-5; 10 positions match TRBD1. The DNA end is a closer match to TRBJ2-7, so the J assignment may be wrong. Germline lookup yields CDR1 SQVTM and CDR2 ANQGSEA. The CDR3 runs to 13 residues. The CDR3: CSVERDRGGEQYF. The DNA for the CDR3 is TGCAGCGTTGAAAGGGACAGGGGAGGCGAGCAGTACTTC.

This rearrangement joins TRBV5-1 to TRBJ2-7; 10 positions match TRBD2. This CDR3 is built from 15 residues. Trimming removed 1 base from V and 3 bases from J; junction bases left unmatched: 4. CDR1 and CDR2 from the germline V gene are SGHRS and YFSETQ. The CDR3, as DNA: TGCGCCAGCAGCTTGAGTAGCGGGGGGTTCTACGAGCAGTACTTC. This encodes CASSLSSGGFYEQYF.